This T cell receptor beta chain is from a study of T cell responses to AZD1222 COVID-19 vaccine. Germline lookup yields CDR1 SGDLS and CDR2 YYNGEE. This CDR3 spans 14 amino acids. Between the trimmed V and J ends, which lost 2 bases and 5 bases, there was a span of 12 bases. Whole-study findings and limits: Repertoires were sampled only after the peak T cell response.

It was second doses at about 4 or about 12 weeks that were pooled. Notes on this clone: Its antigen is as yet unknown.

Some clones are missing from TCRdb's copy, which holds only in-frame ones; the method was immunoSEQ multiplex PCR. The table shows about 180,000 clones, with roughly 88% occurring only once. The sequence derives from an adult who received the AZD1222 COVID-19 vaccine. Sequenced material: peripheral blood, taken 28 days after the second AZD1222 dose. The V and J genes are TRBV9 and TRBJ2-3; D remains ambiguous. In DNA form, the CDR3 reads TGTGCCAGCAGCGTGGGCCCAGTGGGAGATACGCAGTATTTT. It encodes CASSVGPVGDTQYF.